This is a list of T cell receptor beta chains from one sample in a study of pediatric ulcerative colitis. TCRdb keeps only in-frame clones here, not all; method: immunoSEQ multiplex PCR. The sample lists tens of thousands of clones, around 87% occurring once. Sequenced: blood. These receptors were collected from a boy aged 5-17 years who was a control in a study of pediatric ulcerative colitis. Both conserved end residues are part of each CDR3. A D gene is named only where the DNA matches it firmly. Expanded clones get a size class; other rows say once, few or many, or leave the size out.

size: NA
V: TRBV29-1
D: NA
J: TRBJ1-2
CDR3: CSGGWTDYGYTF
DNA: TGCAGCGGTGGTTGGACAGACTATGGCTACACCTTC

size: NA
V: TRBV28
D: NA
J: TRBJ2-7
CDR3: CASSFSGARQYF
DNA: TGTGCCAGCAGTTTTTCGGGGGCTCGGCAGTACTTC

size: NA
V: TRBV5-4
D: TRBD1
J: TRBJ1-6
CDR3: CASSQDRGGTVTNSPLHF
DNA: TGTGCCAGCAGCCAGGACAGGGGAGGGACAGTCACTAATTCACCCCTCCACTTT

size: NA
V: TRBV28
D: NA
J: TRBJ1-1
CDR3: CASSFRTRGHTEAFF
DNA: TGTGCCAGCAGTTTTCGAACCCGGGGGCACACTGAAGCTTTCTTT

size: NA
V: TRBV4-1
D: NA
J: TRBJ2-2
CDR3: CASSQDVSRSNTGELFF
DNA: TGCGCCAGCAGCCAAGATGTCAGCAGATCGAACACCGGGGAGCTGTTTTTT

size: NA
V: TRBV15
D: TRBD1
J: TRBJ2-3
CDR3: CATSRLTGTGYPDTQYF
DNA: TGTGCCACCAGCAGATTGACCGGGACAGGGTACCCAGATACGCAGTATTTT

size: NA
V: TRBV6-4
D: TRBD1
J: TRBJ2-7
CDR3: CASSLDGGQASYEQYF
DNA: TGTGCCAGCAGTCTAGACGGGGGACAGGCCTCCTACGAGCAGTACTTC

size: NA
V: TRBV5-4
D: NA
J: TRBJ2-7
CDR3: CASSLGHGYYEQYF
DNA: TGTGCCAGCAGCTTGGGTCACGGCTACTACGAGCAGTACTTC

size: few
V: TRBV6-5
D: NA
J: TRBJ1-4
CDR3: CASCRSGEKLFF
DNA: TGTGCCAGCTGTCGCTCGGGGGAAAAACTGTTTTTT

size: NA
V: TRBV7-2
D: TRBD1
J: TRBJ2-1
CDR3: CASSLTGGALDEQFF
DNA: TGTGCCAGCAGCTTGACAGGGGGCGCGTTGGATGAGCAGTTCTTC

size: NA
V: TRBV19
D: NA
J: TRBJ2-7
CDR3: CASSDPGRPYEQYF
DNA: TGTGCCAGTAGTGACCCAGGGAGACCCTACGAGCAGTACTTC

size: NA
V: TRBV29-1
D: TRBD1
J: TRBJ1-1
CDR3: CSVAGGADTEAFF
DNA: TGCAGCGTTGCAGGGGGCGCAGACACTGAAGCTTTCTTT

size: NA
V: TRBV7-8
D: TRBD2
J: TRBJ2-1
CDR3: CASSTPGTSGEGRLGSYNEQFF
DNA: TGTGCCAGCAGCACGCCCGGGACTAGCGGGGAGGGAAGGTTGGGCTCCTACAATGAGCAGTTCTTC

size: NA
V: TRBV25-1
D: NA
J: TRBJ2-7
CDR3: CASSLLEGSYEQYF
DNA: TGTGCCAGCAGCCTCCTGGAAGGGTCCTACGAGCAGTACTTC

size: NA
V: TRBV4-1
D: NA
J: TRBJ1-5
CDR3: CASSQLVAQPQHF
DNA: TGCGCCAGCAGCCAGCTCGTTGCTCAGCCCCAGCATTTT

size: NA
V: TRBV4-3
D: NA
J: TRBJ1-1
CDR3: CASSQDQGSDTEAFF
DNA: TGCGCCAGCAGCCAAGACCAGGGGTCGGACACTGAAGCTTTCTTT

size: NA
V: TRBV28
D: NA
J: TRBJ1-5
CDR3: CASSLGQPQHF
DNA: TGTGCCAGCAGTTTGGGTCAGCCCCAGCATTTT